This TCR beta chain appears in the sequencing data of a study of cytomegalovirus exposure and HLA in healthy donors. At the level of the study: The approximately 110 validation repertoires used a platform that matched the one used for the approximately 700 first-cohort repertoires, as a later analysis reported.

CDR1 and CDR2 (germline): SGHRS, YFSETQ. The ends were cut back, 3 bases at V and 2 bases at J, with 12 bases in the middle. This CDR3 is 16 amino acids long. Comments on this clone: Its antigen remains unknown.

Here immunoSEQ multiplex PCR was the method, and the copy in TCRdb shows in-frame clones only, minus some. Of under 200,000 clones listed, about 81% were seen once; the top ten hold 1% to 1.5%. General study findings and limits: Most TCR sequences were rare, but some public TCRs occurred in many donors.

Sequenced material: PBMCs. This receptor was obtained from a woman between 25 and 40 years old in good health and CMV-seronegative. The chain combines TRBV5-1 with TRBJ2-6, with a possible D match to TRBD1 (6 bases). This chain's CDR3 is CASSSRGITGANVLTF. CDR3 sequence (DNA): TGCGCCAGCAGCTCCAGGGGAATAACTGGGGCCAACGTCCTGACTTTC.